Listed here are 29 T cell receptor beta chains from one sample, sequenced in a study of regulatory T cells in long-lasting Graves disease. Time point specified: newly diagnosed GD, antithyroid drugs for less than 3 months. PBMC RNA served as the TCR library source. Building the TCR beta libraries relied on iRepertoire HTBI primers, and CDR3 regions underwent Arm-PCR. Each CDR3 protein gets one entry after TCRdb re-called the multiplex PCR reads with MiXCR. The repertoire holds under 300,000 distinct CDR3 sequences, with roughly a fifth as singletons. Sequencing used peripheral blood mononuclear cells (PBMCs), obtained at new diagnosis, from a patient treated with antithyroid drugs. Every receptor here comes from a female donor with Graves disease.

This clonotype was seen ten or more times. For the CDR3, the DNA is TGTGCCAGCTCACCTACACGGTCGGATGAAAAACTGTTTTTT. It encodes CASSPTRSDEKLFF. The chain uses TRBV18 and TRBJ1-4; D ambiguous. Trimming stripped 3 bases from V and 6 bases from J, with 11 bases between. Germline V gene data show CDR1 as KGHSH and CDR2 as LQKENI. The CDR3 consists of 14 residues.

This clonotype was picked up many times. V is TRBV14 and J is TRBJ2-5, with 8 bases lining up with TRBD1. Germline values: CDR1 SGHDN, CDR2 FVKESK. V was clipped by 3 bases and J by 5 bases; unmatched bases: 8. The CDR3 runs 15 residues. CDR3 protein: CASSHWTGPGETQYF. CDR3 DNA: TGTGCCAGCAGCCACTGGACAGGGCCGGGTGAGACCCAGTACTTC.

A remark on this clonotype: A much larger clone lies one base from this, so it may be a read error. This chain connects TRBV29-1 to TRBJ2-3; a weak D match, TRBD1 (5 bases). The germline V gene has CDR1 SQVTM and CDR2 ANQGSEA. V was shortened by 6 bases and J by 5 bases, with 15 bases between the two germline ends. CDR3 size: 13 residues. This CDR3 reads CSVGRVILDTQYF. The CDR3 DNA reads TGCAGCGTAGGCAGGGTCATACTAGATACGCAGTATTTT.

V is TRBV6-4 and J is TRBJ2-7; tentative D call: TRBD2 (6 bases). Deletions cut 4 bases from V and 5 bases from J, with 6 bases between. The germline CDR1 and CDR2 sequences are MRHNA and SNTAGT. The CDR3 has 11 residues. The CDR3 region has the DNA TGTGCCAGCAGTGCGGGGGACGAGCAGTACTTC. Translating it yields CASSAGDEQYF.

Ten or more counts support this clonotype. The chain couples TRBV29-1 to TRBJ2-1, with 7 bases lining up with TRBD2. The V gene end was trimmed by 7 bases and the J gene end by 5 bases; junction bases not matched to a gene: 14. This CDR3 has 15 residues. Germline V CDR1 and CDR2: SQVTM, ANQGSEA. The CDR3 nucleotides are TGCAGCGCAAAGGGGACTACCCGAAGAAACAATGAGCAGTTCTTC. Translation: CSAKGTTRRNNEQFF.

Ten or more counts support this clonotype. The chain is built from TRBV19 and TRBJ2-1, with 11 bases fitting TRBD2. Per germline, CDR1 LNHDA and CDR2 SQIVND (reference sequence). With 5 bases clipped from V and 0 bases from J, the junction kept 0 bases outside the gene matches. The CDR3 is 15 residues long. The CDR3 DNA sequence: TGTGCCAGTAGTGGGACTAGCGGCTCCTACAATGAGCAGTTCTTC. Translation gives CASSGTSGSYNEQFF.

Remarks on this clonotype: This clone may be a read error of a much larger clone one base away. The chain recombines TRBV29-1 with TRBJ1-1; no firm D call. Germline V lookup: CDR1 SQVTM, CDR2 ANQGSEA. Trimming stripped 5 bases from V and 2 bases from J, with 15 bases between. The CDR3 sequence is 14 residues long. The CDR3 sequence is CSVNESPRNTEAFF. The DNA of the CDR3 is TGCAGCGTTAACGAGTCCCCCCGAAACACTGAAGCTTTCTTT.

The chain recombines TRBV10-3 with TRBJ1-1; D is unresolved. V lost 8 bases, J lost 3 bases, and 13 bases lay in between. Germline V lookup: CDR1 ENHRY, CDR2 SYGVKD. The CDR3 has 13 amino acids. CDR3: CAIGNSRDTEAFF. The CDR3 coding sequence is TGTGCCATCGGGAATTCAAGGGACACTGAAGCTTTCTTT.

There are many counts of this clonotype. The chain has TRBV20-1 and TRBJ2-1, with TRBD1 matching over 7 bases. CDR3 size: 15 residues. V lost 0 bases, J lost 3 bases, and 5 bases stayed unmatched. In germline, CDR1 is DFQATT, CDR2 SNEGSKA (reference sequence). The DNA for the CDR3 is TGCAGTGCTAGAGAATCGGGACAGATCTACAATGAGCAGTTCTTC. This translates into CSARESGQIYNEQFF.

This clonotype was seen repeatedly, ten times or more. A read error may produce the germline difference seen at one junction end. The chain recombines TRBV5-1 with TRBJ1-6; TRBD1 matches at 9 bases. Per the germline V gene, CDR1 is SGHRS and CDR2 is YFSETQ. The CDR3 has 14 amino acids. For the CDR3, the DNA is TGTGCCAGCAGCTCGGACAGGGGAAATTCACCCCTCCACTTT. Its protein is CASSSDRGNSPLHF. Based on the CDR3 plus reference TRBV5-1 and TRBJ1-6, the full variable domain is KAGVTQTPRYLIKTRGQQVTLSCSPISGHRSVSWYQQTPGQGLQFLFEYFSETQRNKGNFPGRFSGRQFSNSRSEMNVSTLELGDSALYLCASSSDRGNSPLHFGNGTRLTVT.

This clonotype was seen ten or more times. This sequence joins TRBV5-1 and TRBJ2-5; 11 bases agree with TRBD2. CDR1 is SGHRS and CDR2 is YFSETQ in the germline V gene. V was pared by 2 bases and J by 5 bases, with 8 bases of the junction left unmatched. CDR3 size: 16 residues. The CDR3 reads CASSFLSGRADETQYF. In nucleotides, the CDR3 is TGCGCCAGCAGCTTCCTTAGCGGGAGGGCCGATGAGACCCAGTACTTC.

The chain carries TRBV9 and TRBJ2-3; 11 bases are a match to TRBD2. After removal of 0 bases from V and 2 bases from J, the junction contained 5 bases not matched to a gene. The CDR3 length is 17 residues. The germline CDR1 and CDR2 sequences are SGDLS and YYNGEE. The DNA of the CDR3 is TGTGCCAGCAGCGTAGCCCCGACTAGCGGGAACACAGATACGCAGTATTTT. This gives the protein CASSVAPTSGNTDTQYF.

The genes are TRBV15 and TRBJ2-6; the D gene is possibly TRBD1 (6 bases). Germline V gene data show CDR1 as LNHNV and CDR2 as YYDKDF (reference sequence). The ends were cut back, 1 base at V and 2 bases at J, with 15 bases in the middle. This CDR3 region has 18 residues. CDR3 bases: TGTGCCACCAGCAGAGTACAGGGCTGGCTAACTGGGGCCAACGTCCTGACTTTC. This encodes CATSRVQGWLTGANVLTF.

This clonotype was seen a few times. J is TRBJ2-3 and V is TRBV6-1, with TRBD2 as a possible D gene (6 bases). The CDR3 spans 13 residues. CDR1 and CDR2 (germline): MNHNS, SASEGT. V was cut by 6 bases and J by 6 bases, with 13 bases left in between. The CDR3 loop reads CASSQEGRDTQYF. The DNA of the CDR3 is TGTGCCAGCAGCCAGGAGGGAAGGGATACGCAGTATTTT.

This clonotype showed up many times. The rearrangement uses TRBV3-2 and TRBJ1-1; the D call TRBD1 from the table was never checked on the DNA. TRBV3-2 is flagged as a pseudogene. This CDR3 region has 16 residues. The CDR3 sequence is CASSQGNRGQNTEAFF. Written as DNA, the CDR3 is TGTGCCAGCAGCCAAGGAAACAGGGGTCAGAACACTGAAGCTTTCTTT.

The rearrangement links TRBV29-1 to TRBJ2-5, with TRBD2 identical over 8 bases. Germline CDR1 is SQVTM and CDR2 is ANQGSEA. The CDR3 consists of 16 residues. The V gene end was trimmed by 7 bases and the J gene end by 5 bases; junction bases not matched to a gene: 18. The CDR3 DNA reads TGCAGCGGGGCTCCCGCTGGGTCGTCTAGCGGGGAGACCCAGTACTTC. As protein: CSGAPAGSSSGETQYF. Supplemented by reference TRBV29-1 and TRBJ2-5, the full variable domain reads SAVISQKPSRDICQRGTSLTIQCQVDSQVTMMFWYRQQPGQSLTLIATANQGSEATYESGFVIDKFPISRPNLTFSTLTVSNMSPEDSSIYLCSGAPAGSSSGETQYFGPGTRLLVL.

This clonotype was observed at least ten times. The gene calls are TRBV6-2 or TRBV6-3 and TRBJ2-3; TRBD2 matches at 9 bases. This CDR3 contains 18 residues. Germline V gene sequence: CDR1 MNHEY, CDR2 SVGEGT. V dropped 0 bases and J dropped 6; count of bases not matched to a gene: 13. The DNA of the CDR3 is TGTGCCAGCAGTTACTCTAACGGACTAGCGCAAAGGCATGATACGCAGTATTTT. The encoded protein is CASSYSNGLAQRHDTQYF.

This clonotype was seen more than once but under ten times. This rearrangement joins TRBV6-1 to TRBJ1-1; possibly TRBD1 for D (6 bases). Trimming cost V 5 bases and J 2 bases, with 12 bases left between them. The CDR3 runs 14 residues. The V gene's germline CDR1 is MNHNS and CDR2 SASEGT. The CDR3 DNA sequence: TGTGCCAGCAGTAAAGGACAGCCTAACACTGAAGCTTTCTTT. As protein: CASSKGQPNTEAFF.

This clonotype was detected ten times or more. The chain links TRBV15 to TRBJ2-7, with D maybe TRBD1 (5 bases). V was trimmed by 1 base and J by 5 bases, leaving 15 bases between them. CDR1 LNHNV and CDR2 YYDKDF come from the germline V gene (reference sequence). There are 15 residues in the CDR3. The CDR3 DNA reads as TGTGCCACCAGCAGAGTCACGCAGGGTGTCGACGAGCAGTACTTC. As protein: CATSRVTQGVDEQYF.

The table lists this clonotype with many counts. The V call is TRBV18, the J call TRBJ2-7, with 13 bases matching TRBD2. V dropped 0 bases and J dropped 6; count of bases not matched to a gene: 5. The CDR3 loop spans 16 amino acids. Germline loops: CDR1 KGHSH, CDR2 LQKENI. The CDR3 is CASSPPRLAGGGEQYF. CDR3 nucleotides: TGTGCCAGCTCACCACCCCGACTAGCGGGAGGAGGCGAGCAGTACTTC.

The table lists this clonotype with many counts. The chain is built from TRBV7-2 and TRBJ2-1; D possibly uses TRBD1 or TRBD2 (5 bases each). The length of the CDR3 is 15 residues. The germline V gene has CDR1 SGHTA and CDR2 FQGNSA. Trimming removed 5 bases at V and 6 bases at J, with 17 bases between. CDR3 sequence (DNA): TGTGCCAGCAGCACCGCCGGGACGGACGCCAATGAGCAGTTCTTC. This encodes CASSTAGTDANEQFF.

Many counts were recorded for this clonotype. The rearrangement uses TRBV6-1 and TRBJ2-5, with a possible D match to TRBD1 (6 bases). In germline, CDR1 is MNHNS, CDR2 SASEGT. The germline V and J ends were trimmed by 5 bases and 4 bases, with 14 bases remaining between them. This CDR3 is 14 amino acids long. In DNA, the CDR3 is TGTGCCAGCAGTCCAGGGGTTGTGGGAGAGACCCAGTACTTC. This gives the protein CASSPGVVGETQYF.

This clonotype was observed a handful of times. The chain uses TRBV10-3 and TRBJ1-4, with D hard to call. This CDR3 is 12 amino acids long. The V and J ends lost 0 bases and 11 bases respectively, with 7 bases between them. Germline values: CDR1 ENHRY, CDR2 SYGVKD. The CDR3 region has the DNA TGTGCCATCAGTGAGTCGACGGACAAACTGTTTTTT. Its protein product is CAISESTDKLFF.

Ten or more counts support this clonotype. The chain recombines TRBV3-1 with TRBJ2-1; 10 bases are shared with TRBD2. Germline CDR1 LGHDT, CDR2 YNNKEL (reference sequence). V shed 0 bases, J shed 3 bases, and the junction held 5 bases outside the gene matches. CDR3 length equals 17 residues. The CDR3 is CASSQDKWTSGYNEQFF. DNA for the CDR3: TGTGCCAGCAGCCAAGATAAATGGACTAGCGGCTACAATGAGCAGTTCTTC.

Only a few counts were recorded for this clonotype. This chain joins TRBV19 and TRBJ1-6; 9 nucleotides align to TRBD1. CDR3 size: 14 residues. Germline CDR1 and CDR2: LNHDA and SQIVND (reference sequence). Trimming removed 6 bases from V and 9 bases from J; junction bases left unmatched: 6. Written as DNA, the CDR3 is TGTGCCAGTAGACCGGGACAGGGCTCTTCACCCCTCCACTTT. This translates into CASRPGQGSSPLHF.

The J gene is TRBJ2-7, the V gene TRBV19; D gene uncertain. CDR3 size: 14 residues. Germline CDR1 reads LNHDA; CDR2 reads SQIVND (reference sequence). Trimming shortened V by 3 bases and J by 0 bases, and 9 bases separated the two germline ends. The CDR3 loop is CASSMVGSSYEQYF. The DNA of the CDR3 is TGTGCCAGTAGTATGGTCGGAAGCTCCTACGAGCAGTACTTC. Based on the CDR3 plus reference TRBV19 and TRBJ2-7, the full variable domain is DGGITQSPKYLFRKEGQNVTLSCEQNLNHDAMYWYRQDPGQGLRLIYYSQIVNDFQKGDIAEGYSVSREKKESFPLTVTSAQKNPTAFYLCASSMVGSSYEQYFGPGTRLTVT.

This rearrangement joins TRBV7-2 to TRBJ2-7; D possibly corresponds to TRBD2 (7 bases). The V and J ends lost 5 bases and 7 bases respectively, with 15 bases between them. In germline, CDR1 is SGHTA, CDR2 FQGNSA. The CDR3 totals 13 residues. CDR3 loop: CASSRRGAQEQYF. In DNA, the CDR3 is TGTGCCAGCAGCCGACGGGGGGCGCAAGAGCAGTACTTC.

This clonotype was counted many times. The DNA of the CDR3 is TGTGCCAGCAGCCCCGGATTTAATGAAAAACTGTTTTTT. It is translated as CASSPGFNEKLFF. This rearrangement joins TRBV5-5 to TRBJ1-4; D uncertain. CDR1 and CDR2 from the germline V gene are SGHKS and YYEKEE (reference sequence). The CDR3 has 13 residues. With 4 bases removed from V and 4 bases from J, the gap between germline ends came to 8 bases.

This clonotype appeared many times. The V and J genes are TRBV14 and TRBJ2-5; TRBD2 is a possible D gene (6 bases). The CDR3 has 16 amino acids. Looked up from germline, CDR1 is SGHDN and CDR2 is FVKESK. V was clipped by 1 base and J by 5 bases, with 17 bases between them. The CDR3 DNA follows: TGTGCCAGCAGCCAAGGGATCTTCCGCCTAGCGGAGACCCAGTACTTC. Amino acid sequence: CASSQGIFRLAETQYF.